A selection of T cell receptor beta chains follows, all from one sample in a study of yellow fever vaccine responses in identical twins. TCRdb reprocessed the RT-PCR reads via MiXCR and lists one record per CDR3 protein. The table records fewer than 1,500 distinct CDR3 sequences, roughly 82% of them present only once. The sequenced sample was T cells from blood (PBMCs), unsorted or a sorted subset (not recorded which), obtained before or after yellow fever vaccination (not recorded which). These receptors were taken from a young woman who received the yellow fever vaccine. Both conserved end residues are part of each CDR3. The order of the fields is J gene, clone size, V gene, CDR3 length, D gene, CDR3 DNA, CDR3 protein. D genes are given only for firm matches. Clone size appears in some rows only: once, few, many, or a class for an expanded clone.

j_call: TRBJ2-7
clone_size: -
v_call: TRBV29-1
cdr3_length: 13
d_call: TRBD2
cdr3_nt: TGCAGCGTTGCTCTAGCGGGACTTTACGAGCAGTACTTC
cdr3_aa: CSVALAGLYEQYF

j_call: TRBJ2-5
clone_size: -
v_call: TRBV21-1
cdr3_length: 15
d_call: -
cdr3_nt: TGTGCCAGCAGCAAAGGACTAGACCCCTTAGGGACCCAGTACTTC
cdr3_aa: CASSKGLDPLGTQYF

j_call: TRBJ1-6
clone_size: -
v_call: TRBV7-2
cdr3_length: 15
d_call: TRBD1
cdr3_nt: TGTGCCAGCAGCCATGACAGGGGCAGTAATTCACCCCTCCACTTT
cdr3_aa: CASSHDRGSNSPLHF

j_call: TRBJ2-7
clone_size: -
v_call: TRBV10-1
cdr3_length: 13
d_call: -
cdr3_nt: TGCGCCAGCAGTGAGAAGCGGAGCTACGAGCAGTACTTC
cdr3_aa: CASSEKRSYEQYF

j_call: TRBJ1-2
clone_size: -
v_call: TRBV10-1
cdr3_length: 13
d_call: -
cdr3_nt: TGCGCCAGCAGTGGAGGCGGTCGAGGTGGCTACACCTTC
cdr3_aa: CASSGGGRGGYTF

j_call: TRBJ2-1
clone_size: -
v_call: TRBV11-1
cdr3_length: 16
d_call: TRBD1
cdr3_nt: TGTGCCAGCAGCTTAGCGCGGGACAGGGGTCCCCCTGGGGAGTTCTTC
cdr3_aa: CASSLARDRGPPGEFF

j_call: TRBJ2-3
clone_size: -
v_call: TRBV25-1
cdr3_length: 17
d_call: TRBD2
cdr3_nt: TGTGCCAGCAGTGCATTGGCCAGCGGGAGGCCTGGAGATACGCAGTATTTT
cdr3_aa: CASSALASGRPGDTQYF

j_call: TRBJ2-1
clone_size: -
v_call: TRBV5-1
cdr3_length: 16
d_call: -
cdr3_nt: TGCGCCAGCAGCGCGGGGGGACAGGTAGGCTACAATGAGCAGTTCTTC
cdr3_aa: CASSAGGQVGYNEQFF

j_call: TRBJ2-5
clone_size: -
v_call: TRBV29-1
cdr3_length: 15
d_call: TRBD2
cdr3_nt: TGCAGCGTTGACCGGACTAGCGGGAGTGGAGAGACCCAGTACTTC
cdr3_aa: CSVDRTSGSGETQYF

j_call: TRBJ1-1
clone_size: once
v_call: TRBV7-9
cdr3_length: 13
d_call: -
cdr3_nt: TGTGCCAGCATCCCTTACGGGGGGACTGAAGCTTTCTTT
cdr3_aa: CASIPYGGTEAFF

j_call: TRBJ1-2
clone_size: few
v_call: TRBV4-3
cdr3_length: 17
d_call: -
cdr3_nt: TGCGCCAGCAGCCAAGAAAGGGTGGGGGCAGGCCTGGGTGGCTACACCTTC
cdr3_aa: CASSQERVGAGLGGYTF

j_call: TRBJ2-3
clone_size: -
v_call: TRBV20-1
cdr3_length: 14
d_call: TRBD2
cdr3_nt: TGCAGTGCTAGAGAACTAGCGGGAGGAGATACGCAGTATTTT
cdr3_aa: CSARELAGGDTQYF

j_call: TRBJ2-1
clone_size: -
v_call: TRBV9
cdr3_length: 15
d_call: -
cdr3_nt: TGTGCCAGCAGCCCGGTCAGGGTCTCCTACAATGAGCAGTTCTTC
cdr3_aa: CASSPVRVSYNEQFF

j_call: TRBJ2-3
clone_size: -
v_call: TRBV11-1
cdr3_length: 14
d_call: -
cdr3_nt: TGTGCCAGCAGCCACAACGTACTCACAGATACGCAGTATTTT
cdr3_aa: CASSHNVLTDTQYF

j_call: TRBJ2-7
clone_size: few
v_call: TRBV15
cdr3_length: 13
d_call: -
cdr3_nt: TGTGCCACCAGCAGAGCAACAGGTTACGAGCAGTACTTC
cdr3_aa: CATSRATGYEQYF

j_call: TRBJ2-3
clone_size: -
v_call: TRBV20-1
cdr3_length: 11
d_call: -
cdr3_nt: TGCAGTGCTGGTCCTAGGGATACGCAGTATTTT
cdr3_aa: CSAGPRDTQYF

j_call: TRBJ2-3
clone_size: -
v_call: TRBV28
cdr3_length: 15
d_call: TRBD2
cdr3_nt: TGTGCCAGCAGTCTAGCGGGAGGGCCGATAGATACGCAGTATTTT
cdr3_aa: CASSLAGGPIDTQYF

j_call: TRBJ2-1
clone_size: -
v_call: TRBV11-2
cdr3_length: 13
d_call: TRBD2
cdr3_nt: TGTGCCAGCAGCTCCGTAGCGGGAGATGAGCAGTTCTTC
cdr3_aa: CASSSVAGDEQFF

j_call: TRBJ2-1
clone_size: -
v_call: TRBV4-1
cdr3_length: 16
d_call: -
cdr3_nt: TGCGCCAGCAGCCAAGATTTGGCGGGTCGAGCCAATGAGCAGTTCTTC
cdr3_aa: CASSQDLAGRANEQFF

j_call: TRBJ1-1
clone_size: -
v_call: TRBV4-1
cdr3_length: 15
d_call: -
cdr3_nt: TGCGCCAGCAGCCAAGAAGGCAGGGCGAACACTGAAGCTTTCTTT
cdr3_aa: CASSQEGRANTEAFF

j_call: TRBJ1-5
clone_size: -
v_call: TRBV6-1
cdr3_length: 15
d_call: -
cdr3_nt: TGTGCCAGCAGACAACAGGGTAATAGCAATCAGCCCCAGCATTTT
cdr3_aa: CASRQQGNSNQPQHF

j_call: TRBJ1-1
clone_size: -
v_call: TRBV4-2
cdr3_length: 15
d_call: -
cdr3_nt: TGTGCCAGCAGCCCTGGACCGCGATTGAACACTGAAGCTTTCTTT
cdr3_aa: CASSPGPRLNTEAFF

j_call: TRBJ2-1
clone_size: -
v_call: TRBV6-5
cdr3_length: 17
d_call: TRBD2
cdr3_nt: TGTGCCAGCAGTTACCGGACTAGCGGAAGCTCCTACAATGAGCAGTTCTTC
cdr3_aa: CASSYRTSGSSYNEQFF

j_call: TRBJ2-7
clone_size: -
v_call: TRBV29-1
cdr3_length: 10
d_call: -
cdr3_nt: TGCAGCGTCCAGGATTACGAGCAGTACTTC
cdr3_aa: CSVQDYEQYF

j_call: TRBJ2-3
clone_size: -
v_call: TRBV7-9
cdr3_length: 15
d_call: -
cdr3_nt: TGTGCCAGCAGGCTGGCTCAGGGATCGTCAGATACGCAGTATTTT
cdr3_aa: CASRLAQGSSDTQYF

j_call: TRBJ1-4
clone_size: -
v_call: TRBV6-1
cdr3_length: 13
d_call: -
cdr3_nt: TGTGCCAGCAGGTTTTTGACTAATGAAAAACTGTTTTTT
cdr3_aa: CASRFLTNEKLFF

j_call: TRBJ2-1
clone_size: -
v_call: TRBV10-3
cdr3_length: 20
d_call: TRBD2
cdr3_nt: TGTGCCACCTTAATGGCGGGACTAGCGGACCATCAGAGCTCCTACAATGAGCAGTTCTTC
cdr3_aa: CATLMAGLADHQSSYNEQFF

j_call: TRBJ2-7
clone_size: -
v_call: TRBV10-1
cdr3_length: 15
d_call: -
cdr3_nt: TGCGCCAGCAGTCCACCGGGGCCGAGCTCCTACGAGCAGTACTTC
cdr3_aa: CASSPPGPSSYEQYF

j_call: TRBJ2-5
clone_size: -
v_call: TRBV7-6
cdr3_length: 15
d_call: -
cdr3_nt: TGTGCCAGCAGCATAGAACGGACTCCCCCAGGCACCCAGTACTTC
cdr3_aa: CASSIERTPPGTQYF

j_call: TRBJ1-2
clone_size: -
v_call: TRBV27
cdr3_length: 14
d_call: -
cdr3_nt: TGTGCCAGCAGTTTAGGAGGGAAGGTGGATGGCTACACCTTC
cdr3_aa: CASSLGGKVDGYTF

j_call: TRBJ1-5
clone_size: -
v_call: TRBV10-3
cdr3_length: 14
d_call: -
cdr3_nt: TGTGCCATCAGCACAGGAAATAGCAATCAGCCCCAGCATTTT
cdr3_aa: CAISTGNSNQPQHF

j_call: TRBJ2-1
clone_size: few
v_call: TRBV20-1
cdr3_length: 15
d_call: -
cdr3_nt: TGCAGTGCTAACGGGGTCCGGGGGGCATACAATGAGCAGTTCTTC
cdr3_aa: CSANGVRGAYNEQFF

j_call: TRBJ1-1
clone_size: -
v_call: TRBV15
cdr3_length: 13
d_call: TRBD1
cdr3_nt: TGTGCCACCAGCAGCGGGACAGGGGCTGAAGCTTTCTTT
cdr3_aa: CATSSGTGAEAFF

j_call: TRBJ2-1
clone_size: once
v_call: TRBV4-3
cdr3_length: 15
d_call: TRBD1
cdr3_nt: TGCGCCAGCAGCCAGGGGACAGGGGGTTACAATGAGCAGTTCTTC
cdr3_aa: CASSQGTGGYNEQFF

j_call: TRBJ2-7
clone_size: -
v_call: TRBV2
cdr3_length: 13
d_call: -
cdr3_nt: TGTGCCAGCAGTGATTCCGGGAACTACGAGCAGTACTTC
cdr3_aa: CASSDSGNYEQYF

j_call: TRBJ2-7
clone_size: -
v_call: TRBV5-1
cdr3_length: 12
d_call: TRBD2
cdr3_nt: TGCGCCTCCCGGGAGGAATCCTACGAGCAGTACTTC
cdr3_aa: CASREESYEQYF

j_call: TRBJ2-1
clone_size: -
v_call: TRBV20-1
cdr3_length: 15
d_call: TRBD2
cdr3_nt: TGCAGTGCTAGTGTCGGACTAGCGGGGTCCGATGAGCAGTTCTTC
cdr3_aa: CSASVGLAGSDEQFF

j_call: TRBJ2-7
clone_size: -
v_call: TRBV4-2
cdr3_length: 14
d_call: TRBD1
cdr3_nt: TGTGCCAGCAGTGGACAGGGAGCGACCTACGAGCAGTACTTC
cdr3_aa: CASSGQGATYEQYF

j_call: TRBJ2-1
clone_size: -
v_call: TRBV29-1
cdr3_length: 16
d_call: TRBD2
cdr3_nt: TGCAGCGTTGAAGATCGGAAAGGGACTAACTACAATGAGCAGTTCTTC
cdr3_aa: CSVEDRKGTNYNEQFF